The clone carrying this TCR beta chain occurred once. Its antigen is currently unknown. A read error may produce the germline difference seen at one junction end. The sample providers were healthy Caucasian people from Russia, aged roughly 6 to 95. The data originate from a study of blood T cells in healthy people across ages. Study results and limitations: A strong correlation was found between TCR beta diversity and the percentage of naive T cells. The unsorted PBMCs prevented any conclusive comparison of naive versus antigen-experienced cells.

Germline CDR1 reads SGHNT; CDR2 reads YYREEE (reference sequence). This CDR3 is 15 amino acids long. A sample-barcoded 5' primer and a J-beta primer mix were used in a second PCR of roughly 6 to 11 cycles. The yield of each sample was at least 2.5 million CDR3-containing paired-end reads. TCRdb redid the calling of the 5' RACE reads with MiXCR, one entry per CDR3 protein. The table lists 750,000 to 950,000 distinct CDR3 sequences, almost 30% of them singletons. This same sample was also part of a study on T cells of mothers and their children.

This TCR was recovered from a woman aged 40 to 50 in good health. This rearrangement joins TRBV5-4 to TRBJ2-5; 12 bases line up with TRBD2. Sequenced material: blood. DNA of the CDR3: TGTACCAGCAGCTTCACTAGCGGGGGGCAAGAGACCCAGTACTTC. Translated, it gives CTSSFTSGGQETQYF.